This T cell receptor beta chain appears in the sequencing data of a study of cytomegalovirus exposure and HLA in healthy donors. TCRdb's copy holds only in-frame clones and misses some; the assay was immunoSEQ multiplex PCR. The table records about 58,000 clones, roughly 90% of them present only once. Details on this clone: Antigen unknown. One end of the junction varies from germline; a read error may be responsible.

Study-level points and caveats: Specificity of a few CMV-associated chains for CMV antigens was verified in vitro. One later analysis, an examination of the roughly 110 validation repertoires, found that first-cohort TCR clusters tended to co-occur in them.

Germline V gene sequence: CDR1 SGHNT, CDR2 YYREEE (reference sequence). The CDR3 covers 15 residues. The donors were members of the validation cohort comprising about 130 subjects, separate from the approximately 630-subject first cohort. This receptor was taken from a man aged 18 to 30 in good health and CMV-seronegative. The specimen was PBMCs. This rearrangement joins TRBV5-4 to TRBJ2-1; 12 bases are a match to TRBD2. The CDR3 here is CASTLTSGSYNEQFF. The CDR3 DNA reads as TGTGCCAGCACCTTGACTAGCGGGAGCTACAATGAGCAGTTCTTC.